Listed here is a single TCR beta chain. Germline-derived CDR1 and CDR2 are LNHNV and YYDKDF (reference sequence). V was clipped by 2 bases and J by 4 bases, with 17 bases between them. The CDR3 contains 16 residues. This table comes from immunoSEQ multiplex PCR, and its TCRdb copy is limited to in-frame clones, with some not included. The data contain 30,000 to 40,000 clones, 90% to 95% of them seen just once; the ten biggest clones take up about 1.5%. The data belong to a study of control samples from healthy donors and cancer patients. The gene calls are TRBV15 and TRBJ1-2, with D perhaps TRBD1 (6 bases). This TCR was sampled from a middle-aged man with colorectal cancer. Sequenced input: PBMCs. CDR3 nucleotide sequence: TGTGCCACCAGCAGATCCAACAGCGTAGGGGGCTATGGCTACACCTTC. It yields the protein CATSRSNSVGGYGYTF. Complete variable domain (other parts from reference TRBV15 and TRBJ1-2): DAMVIQNPRYQVTQFGKPVTLSCSQTLNHNVMYWYQQKSSQAPKLLFHYYDKDFNNEADTPDNFQSRRPNTSFCFLDIRSPGLGDTAMYLCATSRSNSVGGYGYTFGSGTRLTVV.